This entry lists 3 T cell receptor beta chains sequenced from one sample in a study of cytomegalovirus exposure and HLA in healthy donors. Sequencing used immunoSEQ multiplex PCR; TCRdb keeps in-frame clones, though not all of them. The sample consists of fewer than 65,000 clones, roughly nine tenths of them appearing once. The specimen was PBMCs. Receptors were obtained from a woman under 30 in good health and CMV-seronegative.

The chain recombines TRBV7-9 with TRBJ2-7; 7 nucleotides match TRBD1. V shed 2 bases and J 4 bases; nucleotides not matched to a gene: 11. Looked up from germline, CDR1 is SEHNR and CDR2 is FQNEAQ (reference sequence). CDR3 length: 16 amino acids. CDR3 sequence (DNA): TGTGCCAGCAGCTTAAAACAGGGAACAGGGGCGTACGAGCAGTACTTC. Translated: CASSLKQGTGAYEQYF.

The chain has TRBV2 and TRBJ1-1, with D perhaps matching TRBD1 (6 bases). The germline CDR1 and CDR2 sequences are SNHLY and FYNNEI. Trimming stripped 8 bases from V and 4 bases from J, with 14 bases between. The CDR3 runs to 13 residues. This chain's CDR3 is CASGELGGTEAFF. DNA of the CDR3: TGTGCCAGCGGCGAATTAGGGGGCACTGAAGCTTTCTTT.

This clone was recorded once. The chain links TRBV28 to TRBJ2-7, with D perhaps TRBD1 (6 bases). V lost 5 bases and J lost 2, with 13 bases in between. CDR3 length: 14 amino acids. Germline V lookup: CDR1 MDHEN, CDR2 SYDVKM. This chain's CDR3 is CASSPDSATYEQYF. In nucleotides, the CDR3 is TGTGCCAGCAGTCCGGACAGTGCGACCTACGAGCAGTACTTC.